One and the same sample provided the 22 T cell receptor beta chains below, sequenced in a study of post-analysis software for immune sequencing data. No antigen is known for these receptors. Every TCR beta cDNA library bore unique molecular identifiers. Each CDR3 protein is one row after TCRdb ran MiXCR on the PCR reads. Of 350,000 to 500,000 distinct CDR3 sequences in the sample, approximately 38% were seen once. Regarding the study as a whole: A few TRBV segments (TRBV5-6, TRBV5-1 and TRBV20-1 among them) occurred more frequently in patients than in controls.

The sequencing input was blood. The receptors derive from a girl aged 2 to 10 with multiple sclerosis.

This clonotype was observed a few times. This chain uses TRBV5-1 with TRBJ1-4; 7 bases line up with TRBD1. Germline CDR1 reads SGHRS; CDR2 reads YFSETQ. With 0 bases clipped from V and 6 bases from J, the junction kept 2 bases outside the gene matches. This CDR3 spans 14 amino acids. CDR3 sequence reads: CASSLEGADEKLFF. The CDR3 DNA sequence: TGCGCCAGCAGCTTGGAGGGGGCGGATGAAAAACTGTTTTTT.

This clonotype occurred a few times. The CDR3 DNA follows: TGTGCCAGCAGTCCCATCAGGCTTGAAGCTTTCTTT. The encoded protein is CASSPIRLEAFF. V gene TRBV12-3 or TRBV12-4 combines with J gene TRBJ1-1; D unresolved. The CDR3 length is 12 residues. V lost 5 bases, J lost 7 bases, and 11 bases lay in between.

V is TRBV5-1 and J is TRBJ2-7; a possible D gene is TRBD1 (6 bases). This CDR3 comprises 13 residues. CDR1 and CDR2 from the germline V gene are SGHRS and YFSETQ. The V end was cut by 4 bases, the J end by 3 bases, with 11 bases between. CDR3 DNA: TGCGCCAGCAGCCCGGGACAAGACTACGAGCAGTACTTC. Protein: CASSPGQDYEQYF.

This sequence joins TRBV7-9 and TRBJ2-1; no clear D. The germline gives CDR1 SEHNR, CDR2 FQNEAQ (reference sequence). Trimming took off 4 bases at V and 8 bases at J, with 15 bases between the two ends. The CDR3 covers 14 residues. For the CDR3, the DNA is TGTGCCAGCAGCTCATGGAACAGCTTACATGAGCAGTTCTTC. Protein: CASSSWNSLHEQFF.

This clonotype was found a few times. The V and J genes are TRBV7-9 and TRBJ1-2; D uncertain. The CDR3 is 15 residues long. Trimming shortened V by 1 base and J by 0 bases, and 9 bases separated the two germline ends. Germline CDR1 and CDR2: SEHNR and FQNEAQ (reference sequence). CDR3 amino acids: CASSLGQPPNYGYTF. The CDR3 coding sequence is TGTGCCAGCAGCTTAGGGCAGCCTCCTAACTATGGCTACACCTTC. Variable domain in full (rest from reference TRBV7-9 and TRBJ1-2): DTGVSQNPRHKITKRGQNVTFRCDPISEHNRLYWYRQTLGQGPEFLTYFQNEAQLEKSRLLSDRFSAERPKGSFSTLEIQRTEQGDSAMYLCASSLGQPPNYGYTFGSGTRLTVV.

On this clonotype: The junction differs from germline at one of its ends, possibly a read error. The V gene is TRBV28, the J gene TRBJ2-6; no clear D. This CDR3 is 14 amino acids long. Looked up from germline, CDR1 is MDHEN and CDR2 is SYDVKM. CDR3 residues: CASSLTTGTNVLTF. CDR3 coding DNA: TGTGCCAGCAGTTTAACTACTGGGACCAACGTCCTGACTTTC.

This clonotype has more than one count but fewer than ten. V usage is TRBV4-3 and J usage is TRBJ2-3; D not resolved. CDR3 size: 14 residues. V was pared by 1 base and J by 0 bases, with 5 bases between. Germline-derived CDR1 and CDR2 are LGHNA and YSLEER. The CDR3 DNA reads as TGCGCCAGCAGCCAAGGCGCCAGCACAGATACGCAGTATTTT. This sequence encodes CASSQGASTDTQYF.

The rearrangement uses TRBV7-9 and TRBJ1-2, with D perhaps TRBD1 (5 bases). Germline CDR1 and CDR2: SEHNR and FQNEAQ (reference sequence). Trimming left V 2 bases short and J 2 bases short, with 9 bases between. This CDR3 is 14 amino acids long. The CDR3 is CASSLTGRNYGYTF. CDR3 sequence (DNA): TGTGCCAGCAGCTTAACGGGACGGAACTATGGCTACACCTTC.

V and J are TRBV6-2 or TRBV6-3 and TRBJ2-7; D is perhaps TRBD1 (5 bases). The CDR3 runs 13 residues. Trimming removed 2 bases at V and 2 bases at J, with 7 bases between. Looked up from germline, CDR1 is MNHEY and CDR2 is SVGEGT. The CDR3 is CASSYATAYEQYF. CDR3 DNA sequence: TGTGCCAGCAGTTACGCGACAGCCTACGAGCAGTACTTC.

This clonotype was observed a few times. The gene calls are TRBV7-9 and TRBJ2-1; a weak D match, TRBD2 (5 bases). Germline CDR1 is SEHNR and CDR2 is FQNEAQ (reference sequence). With 5 bases removed from V and 4 bases from J, the gap between germline ends came to 18 bases. The CDR3 is made up of 16 amino acids. The CDR3 here is CASSPSWAGPYNEQFF. CDR3 DNA: TGTGCCAGCAGCCCGAGCTGGGCGGGCCCTTACAATGAGCAGTTCTTC.

The chain carries TRBV7-7 and TRBJ2-5; D perhaps matches TRBD1 (7 bases). The CDR3 consists of 15 residues. Germline assignment: CDR1 SSHAT and CDR2 FNYEAQ (reference sequence). The CDR3 nucleotides read TGTACTAGCAGCTCTGGAGGGACAGACCAAGAGACCCAGTACTTC. Amino acids: CTSSSGGTDQETQYF.

The J gene is TRBJ1-4, the V gene TRBV5-1; D is perhaps TRBD1 (6 bases). CDR1 is SGHRS, CDR2 YFSETQ, per germline. This CDR3 is 15 amino acids long. The V gene lost 4 bases and the J gene lost 6 bases, with 16 bases spanning the gap. The CDR3 sequence: CASSTGQRFDEKLFF. CDR3 nucleotides: TGCGCCAGCAGCACCGGACAGAGGTTTGATGAAAAACTGTTTTTT.

The rearrangement links TRBV27 to TRBJ2-7; a weak D match, TRBD2 (6 bases). With 0 bases removed from V and 0 bases from J, the gap between germline ends came to 21 bases. Germline V gives CDR1 MNHEY, CDR2 SMNVEV (reference sequence). CDR3 length: 19 residues. CDR3 loop: CASSLSGMGSGPSSYEQYF. CDR3 bases: TGTGCCAGCAGTTTATCAGGGATGGGTAGCGGACCGAGCTCCTACGAGCAGTACTTC.

V and J are TRBV6-2 or TRBV6-3 and TRBJ1-5; D gene ambiguous. V gave up 6 bases and J gave up 6 bases, with 15 bases separating them. The CDR3 totals 14 residues. Germline V gives CDR1 MNHEY, CDR2 SVGEGT. The CDR3 loop is CASSYPWGFQPQHF. DNA of the CDR3: TGTGCCAGCAGCTACCCTTGGGGTTTTCAGCCCCAGCATTTT.

The chain links TRBV20-1 to TRBJ1-5; no clear D gene. This CDR3 spans 14 amino acids. The V gene's germline CDR1 is DFQATT and CDR2 SNEGSKA (reference sequence). The V gene lost 3 bases and the J gene lost 5 bases, with 14 bases spanning the gap. The CDR3 protein is CSASDGIPYQPQHF. The CDR3 nucleotides read TGCAGTGCTAGCGATGGAATCCCTTATCAGCCCCAGCATTTT.

The V gene is TRBV6-5, the J gene TRBJ2-7; D is undetermined. Trimming pared 4 bases from V and 7 bases from J, leaving 14 bases between. Germline values: CDR1 MNHEY, CDR2 SVGAGI. There are 13 residues in the CDR3. CDR3 coding DNA: TGTGCCAGCAGTTTGGGTCGGGCCAATGAGCAGTACTTC. Its protein product is CASSLGRANEQYF.

A few counts support this clonotype. The chain links TRBV28 to TRBJ2-7; a weak D match, TRBD2 (5 bases). The length of the CDR3 is 14 residues. With 2 bases removed from V and 3 bases from J, the gap between germline ends came to 11 bases. Germline values: CDR1 MDHEN, CDR2 SYDVKM. The CDR3 protein is CASSLQPSIYEQYF. The CDR3 DNA follows: TGTGCCAGCAGTTTACAGCCTAGCATCTACGAGCAGTACTTC.

V and J are TRBV2 and TRBJ2-1, with 8 bases matching TRBD1. V lost 7 bases, J lost 9 bases, and 11 bases stayed unmatched. From germline, CDR1 is SNHLY and CDR2 FYNNEI. The CDR3 spans 14 residues. Here the CDR3 reads CASKGGSGQGEQFF. Written as DNA, the CDR3 is TGTGCCAGCAAAGGGGGGTCCGGACAGGGTGAGCAGTTCTTC.

This chain links TRBV28 with TRBJ2-5, with 8 bases fitting TRBD1. The DNA matches TRBJ2-7 better at its end, which makes the J call doubtful. From germline, CDR1 is MDHEN and CDR2 SYDVKM. This CDR3 has 13 amino acids. The CDR3 DNA reads as TGTGCCATCACCAAAACAGGGGGCTACGAGCAGTACTTC. Translation gives CAITKTGGYEQYF.

This clonotype was found a few times. The CDR3 nucleotides read TGCGCCAGCAGCGAACGGGACACAAGCTCCTACGAGCAGTACTTC. Translation: CASSERDTSSYEQYF. The chain employs TRBV5-1 and TRBJ2-7; maybe TRBD1 (6 bases). CDR3 length: 15 residues. The V end lost 4 bases, the J end lost 0 bases, and 14 bases lay between the germline ends. In germline, CDR1 is SGHRS, CDR2 YFSETQ.

This clonotype has only a few counts. The chain carries TRBV20-1 and TRBJ2-7, with D perhaps TRBD1 (9 bases). The CDR3 extends over 13 amino acids. Germline V CDR1 and CDR2: DFQATT, SNEGSKA (reference sequence). CDR3 in amino acids: CSGGGQGYYEQYF. CDR3 coding DNA: TGCAGCGGGGGGGGACAGGGCTATTACGAGCAGTACTTC.

The V and J genes are TRBV7-3 and TRBJ2-7; 7 bases align to TRBD1. Germline trimming cut 5 bases from V and 6 bases from J; bases unmatched to any gene: 7. The CDR3 is 13 amino acids. The germline CDR1 and CDR2 sequences are SGHTA and FQGTGA. In nucleotides, the CDR3 is TGTGCCAGCAGCCCCCTACCAGGGGGCGAGCAGTACTTC. It specifies CASSPLPGGEQYF. Variable domain in full (rest from reference TRBV7-3 and TRBJ2-7): GAGVSQTPSNKVTEKGKYVELRCDPISGHTALYWYRQSLGQGPEFLIYFQGTGAADDSGLPNDRFFAVRPEGSVSTLKIQRTERGDSAVYLCASSPLPGGEQYFGPGTRLTVT.